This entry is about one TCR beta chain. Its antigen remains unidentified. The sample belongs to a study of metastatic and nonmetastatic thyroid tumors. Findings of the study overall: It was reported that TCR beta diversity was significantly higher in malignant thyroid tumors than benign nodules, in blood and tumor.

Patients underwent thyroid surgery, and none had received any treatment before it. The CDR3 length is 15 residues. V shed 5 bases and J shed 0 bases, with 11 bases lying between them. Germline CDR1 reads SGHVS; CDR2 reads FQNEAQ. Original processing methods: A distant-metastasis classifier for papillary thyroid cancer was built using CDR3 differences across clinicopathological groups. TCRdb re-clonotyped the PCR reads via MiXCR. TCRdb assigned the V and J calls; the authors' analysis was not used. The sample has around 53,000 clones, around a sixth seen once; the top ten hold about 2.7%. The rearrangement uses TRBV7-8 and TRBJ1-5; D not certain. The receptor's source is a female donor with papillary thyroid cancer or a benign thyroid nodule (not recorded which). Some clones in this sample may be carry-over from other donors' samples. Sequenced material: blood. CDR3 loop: CASSSRRDSNQPQHF. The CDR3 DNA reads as TGTGCCAGCAGCAGTAGACGGGATAGCAATCAGCCCCAGCATTTT. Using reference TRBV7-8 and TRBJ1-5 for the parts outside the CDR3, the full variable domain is GAGVSQSPRYKVAKRGQDVALRCDPISGHVSLFWYQQALGQGPEFLTYFQNEAQLDKSGLPSDRFFAERPEGSVSTLKIQRTQQEDSAVYLCASSSRRDSNQPQHFGDGTRLSIL.